The clone carrying this T cell receptor (beta chain) was observed once. During active infection, Seattle patients enrolled and were then monitored through disease. These data come from a study of blood T cell repertoires in COVID-19. For the study at large: Collection of acute and convalescent COVID-19 samples took place in the United States, Italy and Spain. Sample material is recorded as cDNA or gDNA derived from T cells, B-cell-depleted T cells, or PBMCs.

In the original analysis: It was from reference gene primer amplification that nucleated cell counts were estimated. Sequenced by immunoSEQ multiplex PCR; TCRdb stores in-frame clones only, minus some. V and J calls and clone size are copied from that table; D and trimming were computed from the DNA. This table holds 200,000 to 300,000 clones, about four fifths found once. Germline assignment: CDR1 WSHSY and CDR2 SAAADI. V was cut by 8 bases and J by 2 bases, with 12 bases left in between. The CDR3 is made up of 13 amino acids. This TCR was sampled from a woman aged 80 or over with COVID-19, enrolled during active disease. The chain has TRBV10-2 and TRBJ1-1, with D possibly being TRBD1 (6 bases). Material: peripheral blood. CDR3 region: CASEQGLNTEAFF. Written as DNA, the CDR3 is TGCGCCAGCGAACAGGGATTAAACACTGAAGCTTTCTTT.